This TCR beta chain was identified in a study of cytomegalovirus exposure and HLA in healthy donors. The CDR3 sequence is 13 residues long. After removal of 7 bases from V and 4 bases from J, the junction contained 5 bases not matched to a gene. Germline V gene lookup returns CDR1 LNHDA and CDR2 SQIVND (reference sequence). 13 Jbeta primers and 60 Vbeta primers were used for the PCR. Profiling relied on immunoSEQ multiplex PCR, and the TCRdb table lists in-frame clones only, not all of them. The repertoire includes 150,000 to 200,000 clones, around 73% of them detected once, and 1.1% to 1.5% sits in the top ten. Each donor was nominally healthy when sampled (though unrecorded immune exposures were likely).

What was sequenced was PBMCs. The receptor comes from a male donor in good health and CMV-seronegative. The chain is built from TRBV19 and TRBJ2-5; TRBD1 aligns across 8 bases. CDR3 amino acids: CASNPTGVETQYF. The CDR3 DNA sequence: TGTGCCAGTAACCCGACAGGGGTAGAGACCCAGTACTTC.